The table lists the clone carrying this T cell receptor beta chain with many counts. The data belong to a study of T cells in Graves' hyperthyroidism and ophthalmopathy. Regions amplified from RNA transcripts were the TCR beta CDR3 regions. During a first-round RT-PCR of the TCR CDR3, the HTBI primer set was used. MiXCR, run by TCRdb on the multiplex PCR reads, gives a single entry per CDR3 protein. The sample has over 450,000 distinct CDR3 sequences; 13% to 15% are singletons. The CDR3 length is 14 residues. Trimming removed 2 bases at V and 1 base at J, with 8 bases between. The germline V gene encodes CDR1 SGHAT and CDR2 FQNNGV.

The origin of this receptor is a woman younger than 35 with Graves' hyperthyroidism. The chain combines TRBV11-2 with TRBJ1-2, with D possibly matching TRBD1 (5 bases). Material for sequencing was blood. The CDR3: CASSLWDGNYGYTF. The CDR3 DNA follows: TGTGCCAGCAGCTTATGGGACGGTAACTATGGCTACACCTTC.